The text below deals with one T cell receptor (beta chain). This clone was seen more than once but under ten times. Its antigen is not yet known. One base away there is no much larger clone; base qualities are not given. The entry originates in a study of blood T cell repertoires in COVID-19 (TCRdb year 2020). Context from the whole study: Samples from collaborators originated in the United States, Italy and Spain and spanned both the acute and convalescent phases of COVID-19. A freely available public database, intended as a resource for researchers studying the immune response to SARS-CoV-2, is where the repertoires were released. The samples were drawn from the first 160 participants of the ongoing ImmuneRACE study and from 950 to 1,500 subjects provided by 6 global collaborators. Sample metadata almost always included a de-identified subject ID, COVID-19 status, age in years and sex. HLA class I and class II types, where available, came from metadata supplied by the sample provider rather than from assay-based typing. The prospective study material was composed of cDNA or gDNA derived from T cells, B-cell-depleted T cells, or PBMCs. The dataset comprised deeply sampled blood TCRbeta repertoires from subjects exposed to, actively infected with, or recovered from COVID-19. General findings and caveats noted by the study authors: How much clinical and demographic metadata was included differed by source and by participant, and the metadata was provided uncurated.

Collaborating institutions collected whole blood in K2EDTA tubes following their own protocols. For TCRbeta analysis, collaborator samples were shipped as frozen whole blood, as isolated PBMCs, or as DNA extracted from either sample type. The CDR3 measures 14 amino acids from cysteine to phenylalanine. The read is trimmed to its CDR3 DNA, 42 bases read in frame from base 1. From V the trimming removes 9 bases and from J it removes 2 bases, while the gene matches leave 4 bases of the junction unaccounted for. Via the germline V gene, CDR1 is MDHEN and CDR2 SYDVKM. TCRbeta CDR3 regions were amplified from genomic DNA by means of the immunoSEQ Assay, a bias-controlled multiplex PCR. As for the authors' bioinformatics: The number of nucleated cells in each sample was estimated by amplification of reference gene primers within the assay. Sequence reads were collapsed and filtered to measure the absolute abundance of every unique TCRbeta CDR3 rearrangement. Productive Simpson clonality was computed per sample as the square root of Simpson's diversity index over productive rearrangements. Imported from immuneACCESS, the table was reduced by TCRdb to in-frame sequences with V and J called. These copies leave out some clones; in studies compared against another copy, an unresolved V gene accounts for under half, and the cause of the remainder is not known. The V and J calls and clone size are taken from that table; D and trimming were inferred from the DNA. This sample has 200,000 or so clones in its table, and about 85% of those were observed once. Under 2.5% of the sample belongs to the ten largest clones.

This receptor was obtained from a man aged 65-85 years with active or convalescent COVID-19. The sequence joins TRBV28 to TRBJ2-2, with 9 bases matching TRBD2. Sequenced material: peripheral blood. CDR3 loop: CASQAGGNTGELFF. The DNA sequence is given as TGTGCCAGTCAAGCGGGAGGTAACACCGGGGAGCTGTTTTTT.